In this sample, the clone carrying this T cell receptor beta chain turned up a few times. Its antigen is unknown. The sample is drawn from a study of T cells in narcolepsy. Clones were sequenced by immunoSEQ multiplex PCR, and TCRdb holds only the in-frame ones, with some missing. The table has about 27,000 clones, around 78% seen once. CDR1 is SGHRS and CDR2 is YFSETQ in the germline V gene. V lost 3 bases to trimming and J lost 4 bases; unmatched junction nucleotides: 9. The CDR3 is 15 amino acids. Study-wide results and limits: Same-patient CSF and blood CD4+ T cell clonotypes included HCRT-specific and TRIB2-specific autoreactive ones. Blood of same and different patients, but not healthy controls, reportedly held recurring autoreactive clonotypes.

Specimen: CD45RA- memory CD4+ T cells from PBMCs. V is TRBV5-1 and J is TRBJ1-2; TRBD1 aligns across 7 bases. This TCR was sampled from a human donor with narcolepsy. The CDR3 protein is CASSSPGQLSYGYTF. DNA of the CDR3: TGCGCCAGCAGCTCCCCGGGACAGCTCTCCTATGGCTACACCTTC.